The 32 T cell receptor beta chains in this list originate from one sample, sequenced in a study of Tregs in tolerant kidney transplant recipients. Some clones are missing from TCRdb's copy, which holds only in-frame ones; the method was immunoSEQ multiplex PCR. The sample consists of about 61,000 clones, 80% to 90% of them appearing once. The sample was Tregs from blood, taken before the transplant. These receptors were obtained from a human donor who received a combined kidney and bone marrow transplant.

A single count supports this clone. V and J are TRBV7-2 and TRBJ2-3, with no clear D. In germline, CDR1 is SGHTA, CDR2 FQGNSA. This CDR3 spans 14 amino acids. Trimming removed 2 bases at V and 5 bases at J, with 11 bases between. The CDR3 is CASSLSRREDTQYF. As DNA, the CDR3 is TGTGCCAGCAGCTTAAGTCGGCGTGAAGATACGCAGTATTTT. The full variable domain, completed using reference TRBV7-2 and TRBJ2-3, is GAGVSQSPSNKVTEKGKDVELRCDPISGHTALYWYRQSLGQGLEFLIYFQGNSAPDKSGLPSDRFSAERTGGSVSTLTIQRTQQEDSAVYLCASSLSRREDTQYFGPGTRLTVL.

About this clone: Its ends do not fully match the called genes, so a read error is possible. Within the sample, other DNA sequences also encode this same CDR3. The CDR3 sequence: CAISPGQGYGYTF. In DNA, the CDR3 is TGCGCCATCAGTCCGGGACAAGGCTATGGCTACACCTTC. This sequence joins TRBV10-3 and TRBJ1-2; maybe TRBD1 (6 bases). The CDR3 extends over 13 amino acids. The germline V gene has CDR1 ENHRY and CDR2 SYGVKD.

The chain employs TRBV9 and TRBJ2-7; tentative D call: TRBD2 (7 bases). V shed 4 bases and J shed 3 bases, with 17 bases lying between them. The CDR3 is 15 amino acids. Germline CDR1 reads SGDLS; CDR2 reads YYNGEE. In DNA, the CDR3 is TGTGCCAGCAGCCCAGCCCCGGGGGGCTACTACGAGCAGTACTTC. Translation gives CASSPAPGGYYEQYF. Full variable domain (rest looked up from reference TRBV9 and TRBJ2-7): DSGVTQTPKHLITATGQRVTLRCSPRSGDLSVYWYQQSLDQGLQFLIQYYNGEERAKGNILERFSAQQFPDLHSELNLSSLELGDSALYFCASSPAPGGYYEQYFGPGTRLTVT.

The CDR3 protein is CASSFFRGPTYEQYF. In nucleotides, the CDR3 is TGTGCCAGCAGCTTCTTCCGGGGGCCAACCTACGAGCAGTACTTC. The V call is TRBV13, the J call TRBJ2-5, with D perhaps assigned TRBD1 or TRBD2 (6 bases each). The end of the DNA is better explained by TRBJ2-7, so the J call may be wrong. The CDR3 runs to 15 residues. The germline CDR1 and CDR2 sequences are PRHDT and FYEKMQ (reference sequence).

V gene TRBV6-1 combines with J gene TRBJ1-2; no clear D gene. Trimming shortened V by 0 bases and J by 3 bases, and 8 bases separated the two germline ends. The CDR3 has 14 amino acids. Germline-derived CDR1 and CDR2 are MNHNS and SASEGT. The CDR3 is CASSEAMGYYGYTF. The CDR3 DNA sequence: TGTGCCAGCAGTGAAGCGATGGGTTACTATGGCTACACCTTC.

CDR3 sequence reads: CASSPLGRETQYF. For the CDR3, the DNA is TGTGCCAGCAGTCCTCTGGGGCGGGAGACCCAGTACTTC. The J gene is TRBJ2-5, the V gene TRBV6-1; possible D gene TRBD1, 5 bases. Germline CDR1 MNHNS, CDR2 SASEGT. Trimming removed 5 bases from V and 5 bases from J, with 12 bases in between. The CDR3 length is 13 residues.

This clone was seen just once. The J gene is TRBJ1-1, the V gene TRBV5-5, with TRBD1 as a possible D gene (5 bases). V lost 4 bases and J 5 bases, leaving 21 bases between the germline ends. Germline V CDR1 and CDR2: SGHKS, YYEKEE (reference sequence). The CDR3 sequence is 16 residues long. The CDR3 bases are TGTGCCAGCAGCCCCCGGGTGGGGGTTCTCGGAACTGAAGCTTTCTTT. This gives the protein CASSPRVGVLGTEAFF.

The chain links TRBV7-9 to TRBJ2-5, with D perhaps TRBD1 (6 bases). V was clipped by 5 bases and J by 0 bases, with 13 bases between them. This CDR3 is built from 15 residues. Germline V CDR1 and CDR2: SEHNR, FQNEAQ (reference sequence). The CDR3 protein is CASSTGHQYQETQYF. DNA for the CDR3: TGTGCCAGCAGCACGGGACACCAGTACCAAGAGACCCAGTACTTC.

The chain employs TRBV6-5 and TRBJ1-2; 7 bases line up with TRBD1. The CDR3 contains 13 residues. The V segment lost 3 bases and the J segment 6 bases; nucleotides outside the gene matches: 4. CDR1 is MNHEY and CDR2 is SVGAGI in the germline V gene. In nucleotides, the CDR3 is TGTGCCAGCAGTTATTATACAGGGGATGGCTACACCTTC. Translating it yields CASSYYTGDGYTF.

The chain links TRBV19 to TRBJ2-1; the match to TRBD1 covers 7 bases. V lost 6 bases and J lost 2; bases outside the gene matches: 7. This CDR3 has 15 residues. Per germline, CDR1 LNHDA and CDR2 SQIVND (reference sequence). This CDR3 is CASRAPGQTYNEQFF. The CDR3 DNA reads TGTGCCAGTAGGGCTCCGGGACAGACCTACAATGAGCAGTTCTTC.

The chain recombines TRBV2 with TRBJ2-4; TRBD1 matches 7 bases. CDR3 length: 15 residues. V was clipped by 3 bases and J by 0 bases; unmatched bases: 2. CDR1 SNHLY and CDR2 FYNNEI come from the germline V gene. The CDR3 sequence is CASSDGTVAKNIQYF. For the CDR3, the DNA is TGTGCCAGCAGTGATGGGACAGTAGCCAAAAACATTCAGTACTTC.

The CDR3 nucleotides are TGTGCCAGCAGCCCGGCCTGGTCGTTGGACACAGATACGCAGTATTTT. Its protein product is CASSPAWSLDTDTQYF. The chain employs TRBV11-2 and TRBJ2-3; D not resolved. CDR1 is SGHAT and CDR2 is FQNNGV in the germline V gene. The CDR3 is 16 residues long. Trimming shortened V by 5 bases and J by 2 bases, and 17 bases separated the two germline ends.

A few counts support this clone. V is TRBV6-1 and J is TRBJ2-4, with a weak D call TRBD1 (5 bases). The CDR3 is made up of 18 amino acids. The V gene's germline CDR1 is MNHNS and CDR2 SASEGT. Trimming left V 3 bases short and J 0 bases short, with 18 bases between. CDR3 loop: CASSELPGDSLAKNIQYF. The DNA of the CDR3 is TGTGCCAGCAGTGAGTTACCAGGAGACAGCCTAGCCAAAAACATTCAGTACTTC.

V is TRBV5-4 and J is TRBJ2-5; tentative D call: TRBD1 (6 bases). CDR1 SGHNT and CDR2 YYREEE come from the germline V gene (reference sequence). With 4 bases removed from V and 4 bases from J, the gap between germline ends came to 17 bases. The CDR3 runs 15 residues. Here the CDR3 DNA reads TGTGCCAGCAGCCCGCGCCGACAGGTTCCAGAGACCCAGTACTTC. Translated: CASSPRRQVPETQYF.

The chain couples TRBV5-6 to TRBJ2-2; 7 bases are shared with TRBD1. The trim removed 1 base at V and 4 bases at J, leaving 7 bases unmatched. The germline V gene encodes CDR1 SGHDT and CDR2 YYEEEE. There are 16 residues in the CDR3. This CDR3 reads CASSLIAGGGTGELFF. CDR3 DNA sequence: TGTGCCAGCAGCTTGATTGCAGGGGGTGGCACCGGGGAGCTGTTTTTT.

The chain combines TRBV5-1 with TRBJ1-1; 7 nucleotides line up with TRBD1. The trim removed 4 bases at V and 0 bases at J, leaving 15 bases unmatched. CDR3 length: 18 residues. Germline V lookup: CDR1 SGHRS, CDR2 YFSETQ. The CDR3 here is CASSAGSGTATLNTEAFF. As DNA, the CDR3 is TGCGCCAGCAGCGCCGGGTCCGGGACAGCCACCTTGAACACTGAAGCTTTCTTT. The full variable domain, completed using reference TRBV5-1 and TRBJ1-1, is KAGVTQTPRYLIKTRGQQVTLSCSPISGHRSVSWYQQTPGQGLQFLFEYFSETQRNKGNFPGRFSGRQFSNSRSEMNVSTLELGDSALYLCASSAGSGTATLNTEAFFGQGTRLTVV.

CDR3 in amino acids: CASSLEGGTDTQYF. The DNA of the CDR3 is TGTGCCAGCAGCTTAGAGGGGGGAACAGATACGCAGTATTTT. The V gene is TRBV11-2, the J gene TRBJ2-3; perhaps TRBD2 as D (6 bases). V was cut by 0 bases and J by 3 bases, with 7 bases left in between. There are 14 residues in the CDR3. The germline V gene has CDR1 SGHAT and CDR2 FQNNGV.

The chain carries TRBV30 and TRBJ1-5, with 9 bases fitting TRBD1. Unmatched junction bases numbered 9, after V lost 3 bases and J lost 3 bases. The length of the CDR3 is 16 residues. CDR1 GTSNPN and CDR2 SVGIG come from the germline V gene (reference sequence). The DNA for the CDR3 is TGTGCCTGGAGGGAATTCGGGACAGGGAACAATCAGCCCCAGCATTTT. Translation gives CAWREFGTGNNQPQHF.

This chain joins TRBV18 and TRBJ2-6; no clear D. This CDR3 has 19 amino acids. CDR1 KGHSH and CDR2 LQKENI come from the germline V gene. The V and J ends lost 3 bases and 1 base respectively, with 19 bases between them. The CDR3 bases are TGTGCCAGCTCACCTGTATTTCCAGCTGTACTATCTGGGGCCAACGTCCTGACTTTC. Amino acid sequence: CASSPVFPAVLSGANVLTF.

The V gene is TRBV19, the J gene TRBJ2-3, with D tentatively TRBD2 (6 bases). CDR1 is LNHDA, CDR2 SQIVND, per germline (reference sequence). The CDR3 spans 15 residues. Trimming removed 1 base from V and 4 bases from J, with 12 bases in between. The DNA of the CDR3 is TGTGCCAGTAGTATAGGGCTAGCGATGGCAGATACGCAGTATTTT. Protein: CASSIGLAMADTQYF.

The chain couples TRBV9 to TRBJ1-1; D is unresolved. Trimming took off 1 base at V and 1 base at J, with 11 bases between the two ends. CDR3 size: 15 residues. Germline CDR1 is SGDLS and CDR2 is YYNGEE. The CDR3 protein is CASSVTAYKNTEAFF. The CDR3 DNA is TGTGCCAGCAGCGTAACTGCCTACAAGAACACTGAAGCTTTCTTT.

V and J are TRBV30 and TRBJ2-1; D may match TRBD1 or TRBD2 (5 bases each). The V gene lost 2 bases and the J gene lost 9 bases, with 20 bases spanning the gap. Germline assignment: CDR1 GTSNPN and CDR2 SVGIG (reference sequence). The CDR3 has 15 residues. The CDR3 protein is CAWSPPWGQRGEQFF. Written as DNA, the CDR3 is TGTGCCTGGAGTCCCCCGTGGGGCCAGAGGGGTGAGCAGTTCTTC.

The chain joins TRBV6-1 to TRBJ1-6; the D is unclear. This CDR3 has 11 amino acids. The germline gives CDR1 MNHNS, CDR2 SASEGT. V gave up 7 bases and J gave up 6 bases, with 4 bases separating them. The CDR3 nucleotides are TGTGCCAGCACTAGTAATTCACCCCTCCACTTT. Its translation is CASTSNSPLHF.

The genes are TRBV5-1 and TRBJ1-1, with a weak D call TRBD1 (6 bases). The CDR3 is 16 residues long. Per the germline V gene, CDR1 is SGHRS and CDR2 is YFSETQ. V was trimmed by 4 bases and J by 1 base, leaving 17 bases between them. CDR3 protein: CASSMTHRVANTEAFF. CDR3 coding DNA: TGCGCCAGCAGCATGACCCACAGGGTAGCGAACACTGAAGCTTTCTTT.

The CDR3 region is CASSSISGATGGTYEQYF. CDR3 nucleotide sequence: TGTGCCAGCAGCTCAATAAGTGGAGCGACAGGGGGAACCTACGAGCAGTACTTC. This chain connects TRBV11-2 to TRBJ2-7; TRBD1 aligns across 9 bases. This CDR3 comprises 18 residues. The junction had 15 bases not matched to a gene; V was cut back by 4 bases and J by 2 bases. Germline CDR1 is SGHAT and CDR2 is FQNNGV.

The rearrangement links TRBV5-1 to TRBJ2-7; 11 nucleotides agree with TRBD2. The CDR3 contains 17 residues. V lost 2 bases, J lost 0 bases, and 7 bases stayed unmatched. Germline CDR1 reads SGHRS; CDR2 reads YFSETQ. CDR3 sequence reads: CASSLYGTSGSSYEQYF. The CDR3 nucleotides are TGCGCCAGCAGCTTATACGGGACTAGCGGTAGCTCCTACGAGCAGTACTTC.

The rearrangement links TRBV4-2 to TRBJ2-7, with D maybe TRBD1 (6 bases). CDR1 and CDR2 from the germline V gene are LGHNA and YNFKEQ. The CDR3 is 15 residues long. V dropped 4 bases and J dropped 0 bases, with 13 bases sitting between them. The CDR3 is CASSPRGPSSYEQYF. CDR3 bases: TGTGCCAGCAGCCCCAGGGGACCCTCCTCCTACGAGCAGTACTTC.

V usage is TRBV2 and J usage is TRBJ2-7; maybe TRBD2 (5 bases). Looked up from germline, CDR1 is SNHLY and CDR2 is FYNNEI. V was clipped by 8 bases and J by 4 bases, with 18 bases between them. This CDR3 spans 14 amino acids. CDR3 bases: TGTGCCAGCTCCCAGGACTCCCCGGGGTACGAGCAGTACTTC. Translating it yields CASSQDSPGYEQYF.

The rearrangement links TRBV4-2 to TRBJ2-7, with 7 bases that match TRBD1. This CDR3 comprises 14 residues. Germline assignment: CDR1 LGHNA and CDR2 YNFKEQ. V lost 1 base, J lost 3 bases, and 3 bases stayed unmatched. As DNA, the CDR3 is TGTGCCAGCAGCCAAGTGGGACAGATCTACGAGCAGTACTTC. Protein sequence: CASSQVGQIYEQYF.

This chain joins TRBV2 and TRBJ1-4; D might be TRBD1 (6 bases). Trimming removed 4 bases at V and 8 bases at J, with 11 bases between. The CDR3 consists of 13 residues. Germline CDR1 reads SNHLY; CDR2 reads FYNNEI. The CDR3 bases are TGTGCCAGCAGTGCAGGGGTGGACGAAAAACTGTTTTTT. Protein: CASSAGVDEKLFF.

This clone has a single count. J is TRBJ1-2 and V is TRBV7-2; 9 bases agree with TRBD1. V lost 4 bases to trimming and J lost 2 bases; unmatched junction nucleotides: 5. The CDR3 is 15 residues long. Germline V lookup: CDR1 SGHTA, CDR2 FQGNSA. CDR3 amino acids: CASSYYRGLNYGYTF. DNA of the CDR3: TGTGCCAGCAGCTACTACAGGGGGCTCAACTATGGCTACACCTTC.

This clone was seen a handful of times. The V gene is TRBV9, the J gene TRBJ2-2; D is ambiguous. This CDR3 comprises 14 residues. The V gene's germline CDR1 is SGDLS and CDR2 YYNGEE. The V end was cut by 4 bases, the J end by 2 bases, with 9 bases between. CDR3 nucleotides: TGTGCCAGCAGCCCCCGGATAAACACCGGGGAGCTGTTTTTT. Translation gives CASSPRINTGELFF.